A selection of T cell receptor beta chains follows, all from one sample in a study of T cell responses to AZD1222 COVID-19 vaccine. The data were produced by immunoSEQ multiplex PCR, yet TCRdb's version contains in-frame clones alone and is incomplete. The sample yields about 130,000 clones, roughly 87% seen once. The material was peripheral blood, obtained on day 0 of AZD1222 vaccination. The receptors derive from an adult in good health. Each CDR3 is given with its conserved first and last residue. A D gene is named only where the DNA matches it firmly. Not every row has a clone size; where given, it reads once, few, many or a size class.

D gene: NA; J gene: TRBJ1-1; V gene: TRBV12-3/TRBV12-4; clone size: NA; CDR3 DNA: TGTGCCAGCAGTTTCTACGACGAAGCTTTCTTT; CDR3 protein: CASSFYDEAFF
D gene: NA; J gene: TRBJ2-7; V gene: TRBV5-4; clone size: NA; CDR3 DNA: TGTGCCAGCAGCTTGGCCCCTGGGGCAGGGACCTACGAGCAGTACTTC; CDR3 protein: CASSLAPGAGTYEQYF
D gene: TRBD2; J gene: TRBJ2-5; V gene: TRBV3-1/TRBV3-2; clone size: NA; CDR3 DNA: TGTGCCAGCAGCCGGCGGGGGGAAGAGACCCAGTACTTC; CDR3 protein: CASSRRGEETQYF
D gene: TRBD1; J gene: TRBJ1-5; V gene: TRBV27; clone size: once; CDR3 DNA: TGTGCCAGCAGTCCACAGGGGGCGCGAGGCGGCAATCAGCCCCAGCATTTT; CDR3 protein: CASSPQGARGGNQPQHF
D gene: TRBD1; J gene: TRBJ1-5; V gene: TRBV7-2; clone size: once; CDR3 DNA: TGTGCCAGCAGCTCCAGGGGGGGTGGCAATCAGCCCCAGCATTTT; CDR3 protein: CASSSRGGGNQPQHF
D gene: TRBD1; J gene: TRBJ2-2; V gene: TRBV7-9; clone size: NA; CDR3 DNA: TGTGCCAGCAGCTTAGCGGGACAGGCCGCCGGGGAGCTGTTTTTT; CDR3 protein: CASSLAGQAAGELFF
D gene: NA; J gene: TRBJ1-1; V gene: TRBV7-8; clone size: NA; CDR3 DNA: TGTGCCAGCAGCTCCCAATCGGCGAACACTGAAGCTTTCTTT; CDR3 protein: CASSSQSANTEAFF
D gene: TRBD1; J gene: TRBJ1-2; V gene: TRBV4-3; clone size: few; CDR3 DNA: TGCGCCAGCAGCCAAGAAAAGGGACAGGGGGATGGCTACACCTTC; CDR3 protein: CASSQEKGQGDGYTF
D gene: TRBD1; J gene: TRBJ1-2; V gene: TRBV4-1; clone size: once; CDR3 DNA: TGCGCCAGCAAACCGGGACAGGGCGTAACCTATGATGGCTACACCTTC; CDR3 protein: CASKPGQGVTYDGYTF
D gene: NA; J gene: TRBJ2-7; V gene: TRBV18; clone size: NA; CDR3 DNA: TGTGCCAGCTCACCAAATCCAGGTAGCTCCTACGAGCAGTACTTC; CDR3 protein: CASSPNPGSSYEQYF
D gene: NA; J gene: TRBJ2-2; V gene: TRBV28; clone size: NA; CDR3 DNA: TGTGCCAGCAGTGGACCGGGGGTGTCAAACACCGGGGAGCTGTTTTTT; CDR3 protein: CASSGPGVSNTGELFF
D gene: TRBD1; J gene: TRBJ1-6; V gene: TRBV28; clone size: NA; CDR3 DNA: TGTGCCAGCACCCGGACAGGGGAGAGGTCACCCCTCCACTTT; CDR3 protein: CASTRTGERSPLHF
D gene: TRBD2; J gene: TRBJ2-1; V gene: TRBV2; clone size: NA; CDR3 DNA: TGTGCCAGCAGGGAAGCGGGGAGATACAATGAGCAGTTCTTC; CDR3 protein: CASREAGRYNEQFF
D gene: NA; J gene: TRBJ2-7; V gene: TRBV12-2; clone size: NA; CDR3 DNA: TGTGCAAGTCGCCGGAGACAGGGTGGGCCCCACGAGCAGTACTTC; CDR3 protein: CASRRRQGGPHEQYF
D gene: NA; J gene: TRBJ1-1; V gene: TRBV5-4; clone size: NA; CDR3 DNA: TGTGCCAGCCGTTACGAGGGGGGCCTGAACACTGAAGCTTTCTTT; CDR3 protein: CASRYEGGLNTEAFF
D gene: TRBD2; J gene: TRBJ2-5; V gene: TRBV5-1; clone size: few; CDR3 DNA: TGCGCCAGCACCTTGGGGACTAGCGGGGGGCCCTGGGAGACCCAGTACTTC; CDR3 protein: CASTLGTSGGPWETQYF
D gene: NA; J gene: TRBJ2-7; V gene: TRBV3-1/TRBV3-2; clone size: NA; CDR3 DNA: TGTGCCAGCAGCCAGACATATATGAGCTACGAGCAGTACTTC; CDR3 protein: CASSQTYMSYEQYF
D gene: NA; J gene: TRBJ1-5; V gene: TRBV10-1; clone size: NA; CDR3 DNA: TGCGCCAGCAGTAGAGAAAATCAGCCCCAGCATTTT; CDR3 protein: CASSRENQPQHF
D gene: NA; J gene: TRBJ1-3; V gene: TRBV27; clone size: NA; CDR3 DNA: TGTGCCAGCAGTTCGGGTGGAAACACCATATATTTT; CDR3 protein: CASSSGGNTIYF
D gene: NA; J gene: TRBJ1-3; V gene: TRBV18; clone size: NA; CDR3 DNA: TGTGCCAGCTCACCACCGGCCCATCTCTCTGGAAACACCATATATTTT; CDR3 protein: CASSPPAHLSGNTIYF
D gene: NA; J gene: TRBJ2-2; V gene: TRBV9; clone size: NA; CDR3 DNA: TGTGCCAGCAGCGCGGACTTGACCGGGGAGCTGTTTTTT; CDR3 protein: CASSADLTGELFF
D gene: NA; J gene: TRBJ2-6; V gene: TRBV2; clone size: NA; CDR3 DNA: TGTGCCAGCGCCCGATACTCTGGGGCCAACGTCCTGACTTTC; CDR3 protein: CASARYSGANVLTF
D gene: NA; J gene: TRBJ2-7; V gene: TRBV7-2; clone size: once; CDR3 DNA: TGTGCCAGCAGCTCAACGGGCAGTTTCTACGAGCAGTACTTC; CDR3 protein: CASSSTGSFYEQYF
D gene: NA; J gene: TRBJ2-3; V gene: TRBV7-2; clone size: NA; CDR3 DNA: TGTGCCAGCAGCTTAGCCGGGGTGGGCAGGGGCACAGATACGCAGTATTTT; CDR3 protein: CASSLAGVGRGTDTQYF
D gene: NA; J gene: TRBJ1-3; V gene: TRBV21-1; clone size: NA; CDR3 DNA: TGTGCCAGCAGCCTCAGGTTCTACTCTGGAAACACCATATATTTT; CDR3 protein: CASSLRFYSGNTIYF
D gene: NA; J gene: TRBJ1-1; V gene: TRBV28; clone size: NA; CDR3 DNA: TGTGCCAGCAGCCTGCTGCAGGGTGAAGCTTTCTTT; CDR3 protein: CASSLLQGEAFF
D gene: NA; J gene: TRBJ1-2; V gene: TRBV9; clone size: NA; CDR3 DNA: TGTGCCAGCAGTAAGGGACTCCCCGGAGGCGGCTACACCTTC; CDR3 protein: CASSKGLPGGGYTF
D gene: NA; J gene: TRBJ1-3; V gene: TRBV2; clone size: NA; CDR3 DNA: TGTGCCAGCAGTGACCGGACGATTGGGGGAAACACCATATATTTT; CDR3 protein: CASSDRTIGGNTIYF
D gene: TRBD1; J gene: TRBJ2-7; V gene: TRBV6-5; clone size: NA; CDR3 DNA: TGTGCCAGCAGTTACCGCGGACAGGGTCCCGGCGAGCAGTACTTC; CDR3 protein: CASSYRGQGPGEQYF
D gene: NA; J gene: TRBJ2-7; V gene: TRBV7-2; clone size: NA; CDR3 DNA: TGTGCCAGCAGCTTTGGGGCAGAGACATACGAGCAGTACTTC; CDR3 protein: CASSFGAETYEQYF
D gene: NA; J gene: TRBJ2-7; V gene: TRBV6-7; clone size: NA; CDR3 DNA: TGTGCCAGCAGTTCTCATGATGGACCGGGGGACAGCAGCCAATTACCTGGTACCTACGAGCAGTACTTC; CDR3 protein: CASSSHDGPGDSSQLPGTYEQYF
D gene: NA; J gene: TRBJ1-4; V gene: TRBV2; clone size: NA; CDR3 DNA: TGTGCCAGCAGTGAGTCCCAGATACTGTTTTTT; CDR3 protein: CASSESQILFF
D gene: NA; J gene: TRBJ1-4; V gene: TRBV5-6; clone size: NA; CDR3 DNA: TGTGCCAGCAGCTTGGCCGCGGGAGGCGGTGAAAAACTGTTTTTT; CDR3 protein: CASSLAAGGGEKLFF
D gene: NA; J gene: TRBJ2-3; V gene: TRBV3-1/TRBV3-2; clone size: NA; CDR3 DNA: TGTGCCAGCATTGCTGGAGGGGGGCGGGCAGATACGCAGTATTTT; CDR3 protein: CASIAGGGRADTQYF
D gene: NA; J gene: TRBJ2-3; V gene: TRBV19; clone size: once; CDR3 DNA: TGTGCCAGTACAGGGGACGGCCCAGATACGCAGTATTTT; CDR3 protein: CASTGDGPDTQYF
D gene: NA; J gene: TRBJ2-5; V gene: TRBV28; clone size: NA; CDR3 DNA: TGTGCCAGCAGTTTATACAGGCCCCAAGGGGAAGAGACCCAGTACTTC; CDR3 protein: CASSLYRPQGEETQYF
D gene: TRBD1; J gene: TRBJ1-2; V gene: TRBV23-1; clone size: few; CDR3 DNA: TGCGCCACGAACAGGGGTCGAGGCTACACCTTC; CDR3 protein: CATNRGRGYTF
D gene: NA; J gene: TRBJ2-5; V gene: TRBV19; clone size: NA; CDR3 DNA: TGTGCCAGTAGCACCCAGACAGGCCGACAAGAGACCCAGTACTTC; CDR3 protein: CASSTQTGRQETQYF
D gene: TRBD1; J gene: TRBJ2-5; V gene: TRBV6-5; clone size: NA; CDR3 DNA: TGTGCCAGCAGTTACGTCCGGAGACAGGGAAAAGAGACCCAGTACTTC; CDR3 protein: CASSYVRRQGKETQYF
D gene: NA; J gene: TRBJ2-1; V gene: TRBV28; clone size: few; CDR3 DNA: TGTGCCAGCAGTTATAGGGACACCCGGGGGTTCTTC; CDR3 protein: CASSYRDTRGFF